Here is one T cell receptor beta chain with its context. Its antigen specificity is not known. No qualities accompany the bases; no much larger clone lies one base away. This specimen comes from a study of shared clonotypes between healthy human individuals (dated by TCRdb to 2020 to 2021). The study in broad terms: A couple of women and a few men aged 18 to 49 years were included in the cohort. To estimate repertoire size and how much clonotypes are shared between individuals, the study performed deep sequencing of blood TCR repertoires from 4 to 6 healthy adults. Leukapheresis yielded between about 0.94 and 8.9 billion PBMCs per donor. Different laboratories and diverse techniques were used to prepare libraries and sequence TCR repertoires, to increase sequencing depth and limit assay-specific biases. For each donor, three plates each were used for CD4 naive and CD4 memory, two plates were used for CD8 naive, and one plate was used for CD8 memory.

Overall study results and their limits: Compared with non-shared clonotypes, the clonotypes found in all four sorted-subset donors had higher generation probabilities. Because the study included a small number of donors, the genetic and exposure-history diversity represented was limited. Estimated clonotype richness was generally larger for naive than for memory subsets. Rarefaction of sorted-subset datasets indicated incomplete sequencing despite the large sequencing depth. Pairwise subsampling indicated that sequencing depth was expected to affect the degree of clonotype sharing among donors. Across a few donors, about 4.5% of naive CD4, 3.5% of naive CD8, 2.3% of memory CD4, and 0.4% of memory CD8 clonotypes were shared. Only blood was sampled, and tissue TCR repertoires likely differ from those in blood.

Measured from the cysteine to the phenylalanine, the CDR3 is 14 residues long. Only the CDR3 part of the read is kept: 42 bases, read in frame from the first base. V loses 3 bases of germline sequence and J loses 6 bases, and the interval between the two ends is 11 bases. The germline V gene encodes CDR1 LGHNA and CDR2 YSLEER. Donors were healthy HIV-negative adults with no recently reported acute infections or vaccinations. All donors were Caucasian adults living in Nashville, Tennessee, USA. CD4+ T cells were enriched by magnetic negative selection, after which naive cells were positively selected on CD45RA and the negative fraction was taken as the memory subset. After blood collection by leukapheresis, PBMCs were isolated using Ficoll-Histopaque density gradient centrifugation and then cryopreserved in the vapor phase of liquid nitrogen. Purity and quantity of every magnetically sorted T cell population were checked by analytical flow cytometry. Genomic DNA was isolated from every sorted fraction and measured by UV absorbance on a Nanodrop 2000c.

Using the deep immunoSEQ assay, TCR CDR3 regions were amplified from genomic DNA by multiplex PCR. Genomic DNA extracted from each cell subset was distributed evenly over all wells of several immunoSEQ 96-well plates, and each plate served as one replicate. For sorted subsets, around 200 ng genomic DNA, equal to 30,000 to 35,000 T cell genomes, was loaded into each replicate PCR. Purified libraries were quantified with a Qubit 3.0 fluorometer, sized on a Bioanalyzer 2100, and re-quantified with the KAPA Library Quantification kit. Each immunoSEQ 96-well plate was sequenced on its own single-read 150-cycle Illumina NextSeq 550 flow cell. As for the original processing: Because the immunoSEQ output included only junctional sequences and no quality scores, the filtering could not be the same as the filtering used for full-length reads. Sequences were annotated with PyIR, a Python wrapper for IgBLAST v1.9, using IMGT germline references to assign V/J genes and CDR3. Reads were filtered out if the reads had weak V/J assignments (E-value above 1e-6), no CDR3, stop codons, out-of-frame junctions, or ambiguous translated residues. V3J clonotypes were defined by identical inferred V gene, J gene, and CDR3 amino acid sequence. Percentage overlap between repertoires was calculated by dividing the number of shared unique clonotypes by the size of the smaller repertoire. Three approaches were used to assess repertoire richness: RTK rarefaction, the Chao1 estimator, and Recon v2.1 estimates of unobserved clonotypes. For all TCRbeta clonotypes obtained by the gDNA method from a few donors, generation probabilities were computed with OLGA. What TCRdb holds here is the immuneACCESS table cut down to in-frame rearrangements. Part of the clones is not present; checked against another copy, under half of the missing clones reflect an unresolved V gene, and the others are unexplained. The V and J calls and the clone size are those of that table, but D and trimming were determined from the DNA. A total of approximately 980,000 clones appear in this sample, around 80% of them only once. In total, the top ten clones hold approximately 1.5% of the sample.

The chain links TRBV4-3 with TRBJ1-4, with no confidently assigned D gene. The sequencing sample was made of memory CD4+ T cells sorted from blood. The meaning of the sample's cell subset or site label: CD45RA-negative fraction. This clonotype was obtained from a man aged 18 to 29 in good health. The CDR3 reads CASSQRGKDEKLFF. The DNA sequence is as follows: TGCGCCAGCAGCCAGCGGGGAAAGGATGAAAAACTGTTTTTT.